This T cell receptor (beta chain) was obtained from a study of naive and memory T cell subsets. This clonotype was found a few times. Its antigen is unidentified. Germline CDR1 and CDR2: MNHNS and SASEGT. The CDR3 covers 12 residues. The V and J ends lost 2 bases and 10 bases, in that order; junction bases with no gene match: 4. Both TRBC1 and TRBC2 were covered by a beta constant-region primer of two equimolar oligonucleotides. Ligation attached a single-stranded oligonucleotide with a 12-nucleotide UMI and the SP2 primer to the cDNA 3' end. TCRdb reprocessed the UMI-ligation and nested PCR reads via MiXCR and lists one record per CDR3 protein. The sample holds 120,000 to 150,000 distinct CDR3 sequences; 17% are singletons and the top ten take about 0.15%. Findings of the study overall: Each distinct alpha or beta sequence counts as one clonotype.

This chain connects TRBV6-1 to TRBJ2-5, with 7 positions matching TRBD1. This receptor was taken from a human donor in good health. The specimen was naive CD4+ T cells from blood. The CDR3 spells CASSEFTGVQYF. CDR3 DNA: TGTGCCAGCAGTGAATTTACAGGGGTCCAGTACTTC.